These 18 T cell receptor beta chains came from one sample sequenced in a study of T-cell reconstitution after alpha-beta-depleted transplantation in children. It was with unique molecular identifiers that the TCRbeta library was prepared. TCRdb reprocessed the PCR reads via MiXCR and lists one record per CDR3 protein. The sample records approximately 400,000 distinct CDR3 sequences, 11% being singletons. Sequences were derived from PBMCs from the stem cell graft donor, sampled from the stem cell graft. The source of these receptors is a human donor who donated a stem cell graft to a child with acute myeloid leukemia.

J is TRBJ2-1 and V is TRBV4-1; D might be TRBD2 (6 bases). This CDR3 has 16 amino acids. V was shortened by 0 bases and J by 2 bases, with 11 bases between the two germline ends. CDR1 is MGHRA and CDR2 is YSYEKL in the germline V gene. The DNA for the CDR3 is TGCGCCAGCAGCCAAGAGGCCGTAGCGGCCTACAATGAGCAGTTCTTC. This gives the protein CASSQEAVAAYNEQFF.

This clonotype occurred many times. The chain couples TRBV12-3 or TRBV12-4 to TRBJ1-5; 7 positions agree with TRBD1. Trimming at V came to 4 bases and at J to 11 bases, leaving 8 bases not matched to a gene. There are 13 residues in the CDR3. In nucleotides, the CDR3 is TGTGCCAGCAGTTCCCGAGGGGGCTTCGCCCAGCATTTT. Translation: CASSSRGGFAQHF.

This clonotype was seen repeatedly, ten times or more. CDR3 coding DNA: TGTGCCAGCAGGGGGGCCGCAGATACGCAGTATTTT. Its protein is CASRGAADTQYF. The rearrangement joins TRBV12-3 or TRBV12-4 to TRBJ2-3, with a possible D match to TRBD1 (6 bases). The CDR3 length is 12 residues. V lost 6 bases and J 4 bases, leaving 8 bases between the germline ends.

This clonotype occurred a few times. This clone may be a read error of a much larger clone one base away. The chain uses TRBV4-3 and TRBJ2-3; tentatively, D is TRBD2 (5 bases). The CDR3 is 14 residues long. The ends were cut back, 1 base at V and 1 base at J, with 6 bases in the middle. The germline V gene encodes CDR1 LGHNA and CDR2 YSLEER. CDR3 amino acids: CASSQAGGTDTQYF. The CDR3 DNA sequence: TGCGCCAGCAGCCAAGCCGGGGGCACAGATACGCAGTATTTT.

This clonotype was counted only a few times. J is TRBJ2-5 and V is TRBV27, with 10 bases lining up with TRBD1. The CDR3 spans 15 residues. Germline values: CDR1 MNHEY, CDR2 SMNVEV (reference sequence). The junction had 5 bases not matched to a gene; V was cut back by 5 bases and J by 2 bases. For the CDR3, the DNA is TGTGCCAGCAGTGACGGGACAGGGGCACAAGAGACCCAGTACTTC. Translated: CASSDGTGAQETQYF.

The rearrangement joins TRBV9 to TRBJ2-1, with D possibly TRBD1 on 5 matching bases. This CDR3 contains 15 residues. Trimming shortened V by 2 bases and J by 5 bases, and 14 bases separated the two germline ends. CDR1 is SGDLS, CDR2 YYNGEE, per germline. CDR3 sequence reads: CASSVDLRGHNEQFF. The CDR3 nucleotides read TGTGCCAGCAGCGTGGACCTTAGGGGTCACAATGAGCAGTTCTTC.

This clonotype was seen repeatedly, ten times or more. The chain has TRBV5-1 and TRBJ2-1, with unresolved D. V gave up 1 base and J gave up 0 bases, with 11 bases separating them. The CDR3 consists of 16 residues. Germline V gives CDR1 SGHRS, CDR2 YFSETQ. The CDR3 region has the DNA TGCGCCAGCAGCTTGAGTGGCGGAAGCTCCTACAATGAGCAGTTCTTC. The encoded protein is CASSLSGGSSYNEQFF.

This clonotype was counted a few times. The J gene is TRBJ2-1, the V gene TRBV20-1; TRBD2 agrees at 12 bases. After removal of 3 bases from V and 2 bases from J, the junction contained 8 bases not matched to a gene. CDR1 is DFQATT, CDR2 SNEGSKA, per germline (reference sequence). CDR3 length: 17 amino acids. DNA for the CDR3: TGCAGTGCTAGTCCGACTAGCGGGAGTAGGGCCTACAATGAGCAGTTCTTC. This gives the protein CSASPTSGSRAYNEQFF.

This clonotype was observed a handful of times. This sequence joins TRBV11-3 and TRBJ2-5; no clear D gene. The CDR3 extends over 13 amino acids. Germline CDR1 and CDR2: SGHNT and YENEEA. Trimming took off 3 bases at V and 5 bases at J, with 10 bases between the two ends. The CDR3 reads CASSFLAGETQYF. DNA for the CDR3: TGTGCCAGCAGCTTCTTAGCCGGGGAGACCCAGTACTTC.

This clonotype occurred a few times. The CDR3 loop reads CASSLAAGGDHEQFF. CDR3 coding DNA: TGTGCCAGCAGCTTAGCAGCGGGAGGGGACCATGAGCAGTTCTTC. The V and J genes are TRBV7-2 and TRBJ2-1; TRBD2 matches 10 bases. V trimming: 0 bases; J trimming: 8 bases; junction bases outside the gene matches: 4. Germline-derived CDR1 and CDR2 are SGHTA and FQGNSA. The CDR3 sequence is 15 residues long.

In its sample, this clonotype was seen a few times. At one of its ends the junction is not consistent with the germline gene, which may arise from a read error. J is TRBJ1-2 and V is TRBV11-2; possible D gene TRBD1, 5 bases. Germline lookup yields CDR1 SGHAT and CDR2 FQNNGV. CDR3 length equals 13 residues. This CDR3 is CSSSSRDNYGYTF. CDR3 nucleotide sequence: TGTTCCAGCAGCTCCCGGGACAACTATGGCTACACCTTC.

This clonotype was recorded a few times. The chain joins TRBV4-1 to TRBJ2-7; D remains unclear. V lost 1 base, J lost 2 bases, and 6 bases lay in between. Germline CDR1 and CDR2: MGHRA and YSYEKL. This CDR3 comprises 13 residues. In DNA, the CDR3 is TGCGCCAGCAGCCAAGGTTCAGCCTACGAGCAGTACGTC. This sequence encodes CASSQGSAYEQYV.

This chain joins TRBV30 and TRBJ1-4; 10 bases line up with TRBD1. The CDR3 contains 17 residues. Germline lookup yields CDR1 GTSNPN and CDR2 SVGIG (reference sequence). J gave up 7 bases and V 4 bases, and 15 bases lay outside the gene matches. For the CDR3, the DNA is TGTGCCTGGAACCCGCTGCGGACAGGGGGAGGAGTTGAAAAACTGTTTTTT. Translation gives CAWNPLRTGGGVEKLFF.

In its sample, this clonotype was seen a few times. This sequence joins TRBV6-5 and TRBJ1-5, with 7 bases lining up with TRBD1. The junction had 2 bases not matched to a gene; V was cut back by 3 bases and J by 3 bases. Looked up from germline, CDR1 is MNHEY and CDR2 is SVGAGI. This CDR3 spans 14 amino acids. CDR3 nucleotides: TGTGCCAGCAGTTATGACAGGGTCAATCAGCCCCAGCATTTT. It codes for CASSYDRVNQPQHF.

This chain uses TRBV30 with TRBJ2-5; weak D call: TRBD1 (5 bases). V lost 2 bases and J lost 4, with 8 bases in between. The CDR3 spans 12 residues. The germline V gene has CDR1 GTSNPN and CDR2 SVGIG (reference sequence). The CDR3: CAWSQGGETQYF. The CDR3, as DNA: TGTGCCTGGAGTCAGGGCGGAGAGACCCAGTACTTC.

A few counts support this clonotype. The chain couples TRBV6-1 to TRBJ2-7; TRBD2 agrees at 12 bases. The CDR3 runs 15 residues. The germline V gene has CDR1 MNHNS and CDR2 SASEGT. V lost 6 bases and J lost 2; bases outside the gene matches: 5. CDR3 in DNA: TGTGCCAGCAGCGAGACTAGCGGGAGCACCTACGAGCAGTACTTC. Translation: CASSETSGSTYEQYF.

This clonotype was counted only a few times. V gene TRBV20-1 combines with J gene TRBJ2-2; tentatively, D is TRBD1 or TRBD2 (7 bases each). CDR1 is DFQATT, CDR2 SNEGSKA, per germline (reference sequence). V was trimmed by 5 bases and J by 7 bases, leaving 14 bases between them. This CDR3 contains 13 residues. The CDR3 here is CSAGLRGGGELFF. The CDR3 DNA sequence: TGCAGTGCTGGGCTCAGGGGGGGCGGGGAGCTGTTTTTT.

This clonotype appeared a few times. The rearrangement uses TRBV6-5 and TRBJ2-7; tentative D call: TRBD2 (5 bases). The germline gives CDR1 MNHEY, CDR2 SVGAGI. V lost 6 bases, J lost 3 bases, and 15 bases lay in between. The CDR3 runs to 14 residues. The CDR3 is CASSLTQRDYEQYF. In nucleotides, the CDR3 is TGTGCCAGCAGCCTTACTCAACGGGACTACGAGCAGTACTTC.